Listed here is a single TCR beta chain. The CDR3 has 13 amino acids. V lost 11 bases, J lost 2 bases, and 6 bases stayed unmatched. The germline V gene encodes CDR1 ENHRY and CDR2 SYGVKD. The sample comes from a study of technical replicates of blood from a few donors. Sequencing used immunoSEQ multiplex PCR; TCRdb keeps in-frame clones, though not all of them. The sample contains about 83,000 clones, about 91% of which appear only once. Sequenced material: T cells isolated from PBMCs. This clonotype originated in a human donor in good health. V and J are TRBV10-3 and TRBJ2-7; 10 bases map to TRBD2. Here the CDR3 reads CAVTSGVTYEQYF. The CDR3 bases are TGTGCCGTAACTAGCGGGGTAACCTACGAGCAGTACTTC.